Shown below are 3 T cell receptor beta chains from a single sample sequenced in a study of cytomegalovirus exposure and HLA in healthy donors. The study ran its PCR with 60 Vbeta and 13 Jbeta primers. Only in-frame clones appear in the TCRdb table, and some are missing; sequencing was by immunoSEQ multiplex PCR. The sample lists just over 150,000 clones, about 75% occurring once. Input material: PBMCs. Source of these receptors: a woman in her 50s in good health and CMV-seropositive.

This rearrangement joins TRBV7-8 to TRBJ1-2; 8 bases match TRBD1. This CDR3 comprises 16 residues. CDR1 is SGHVS, CDR2 FQNEAQ, per germline. J gave up 2 bases and V 5 bases, and 10 bases lay outside the gene matches. In DNA form, the CDR3 reads TGTGCCAGCAGCAAACTGGGACAGGAATTAAACTATGGCTACACCTTC. It encodes CASSKLGQELNYGYTF.

The CDR3 reads CASKRQANTEAFF. The CDR3 nucleotides read TGTGCCAGCAAAAGACAGGCGAACACTGAAGCTTTCTTT. The rearrangement uses TRBV6-5 and TRBJ1-1; the D gene is possibly TRBD1 (6 bases). Germline V gene lookup returns CDR1 MNHEY and CDR2 SVGAGI. The CDR3 runs 13 residues. V gave up 7 bases and J gave up 1 base, with 10 bases separating them.

This chain uses TRBV29-1 with TRBJ1-2; 7 bases match TRBD1. The CDR3 runs 14 residues. V dropped 4 bases and J dropped 3; count of bases not matched to a gene: 8. Germline assignment: CDR1 SQVTM and CDR2 ANQGSEA. The CDR3 spells CSVAPQGTDYGYTF. The CDR3 nucleotides are TGCAGCGTTGCTCCACAGGGGACAGACTATGGCTACACCTTC.